The rows below give T cell receptor beta chains drawn from one sample of a study of cytomegalovirus exposure and HLA in healthy donors. Method: immunoSEQ multiplex PCR; TCRdb's copy keeps in-frame clones and lacks some. The sample lists around 190,000 clones; around 83% were seen once. The sequenced sample consisted of PBMCs. These receptors were taken from a woman aged 40 to 55 in good health and CMV-seronegative. Both conserved end residues are part of each CDR3. The D gene is left open where the match is weak. Size is stated for part of the rows, as once, few or many counts, or as a class when the clone is expanded.

clone size,D gene,J gene,V gene,CDR3 protein,CDR3 DNA
-,TRBD2,TRBJ2-2,TRBV28,CASSRRLAGASGELFF,TGTGCCAGCAGTAGGAGACTAGCGGGGGCGTCCGGGGAGCTGTTTTTT
-,TRBD1,TRBJ1-2,TRBV6-1,CASRPTGEQGYTF,TGTGCCAGCAGACCCACAGGGGAACAGGGCTACACCTTC
-,-,TRBJ1-1,TRBV18,CASSPRRRDENTEAFF,TGTGCCAGCTCACCGAGGAGGCGGGACGAGAACACTGAAGCTTTCTTT
-,-,TRBJ1-1,TRBV7-9,CASIRGGDPGSTEAFF,TGTGCCAGCATCCGAGGAGGGGACCCTGGGTCCACTGAAGCTTTCTTT
-,-,TRBJ2-5,TRBV21-1,CASSKERAERQGAGETQYF,TGTGCCAGCAGCAAAGAAAGGGCAGAAAGGCAGGGGGCAGGAGAGACCCAGTACTTC
-,TRBD2,TRBJ2-2,TRBV7-8,CASQGLAGDWGELFF,TGTGCCAGCCAGGGACTAGCGGGGGACTGGGGGGAGCTGTTTTTT
-,-,TRBJ1-1,TRBV7-2,CASSFGQGQGAFF,TGTGCCAGCAGCTTCGGGCAGGGCCAGGGAGCTTTCTTT
-,-,TRBJ2-3,TRBV11-3,CASSLEGAGQSTDTQYF,TGTGCCAGCAGCTTAGAAGGGGCTGGACAGAGTACAGATACGCAGTATTTT
-,TRBD2,TRBJ2-3,TRBV4-1,CASSLGLAGGTQYF,TGCGCCAGCAGCCTAGGACTAGCGGGAGGTACGCAGTATTTT
-,-,TRBJ2-3,TRBV11-2,CATSRRLFTDTQYF,TGTGCCACCTCGCGGCGCCTTTTCACAGATACGCAGTATTTT
once,-,TRBJ1-5,TRBV9,CASSERDGYQPQHF,TGTGCCAGCAGCGAGCGGGACGGGTATCAGCCCCAGCATTTT
-,TRBD2,TRBJ2-3,TRBV5-1,CASSAGSRLAGLVPDTQYF,TGCGCCAGCAGCGCCGGATCTAGACTAGCGGGGCTAGTCCCAGATACGCAGTATTTT
-,TRBD1,TRBJ2-2,TRBV7-9,CAPEGATGELFF,TGTGCTCCCGAGGGGGCCACCGGGGAGCTGTTTTTT
-,-,TRBJ1-2,TRBV30,CAWSIVNYGYTF,TGTGCCTGGAGTATAGTTAACTATGGCTACACCTTC
-,TRBD1,TRBJ2-5,TRBV6-1,CASRKDRGEETQYF,TGTGCCAGCAGGAAAGACAGGGGGGAAGAGACCCAGTACTTC
-,-,TRBJ1-2,TRBV7-6,CASGLQDSYYGYTF,TGTGCCAGCGGCTTACAAGACAGCTACTATGGCTACACCTTC
-,TRBD2,TRBJ2-7,TRBV5-1,CASSLGTSGTYEQYF,TGCGCCAGCAGCTTGGGGACTAGCGGAACATACGAGCAGTACTTC
few,TRBD1,TRBJ2-5,TRBV7-8,CASSTDREVDQETQYF,TGTGCCAGCAGCACAGACAGGGAAGTGGATCAAGAGACCCAGTACTTC
-,TRBD2,TRBJ2-3,TRBV5-5,CASSSPETSGSHTQYF,TGTGCCAGCAGCTCCCCCGAGACTAGCGGGAGCCATACGCAGTATTTT
-,-,TRBJ2-3,TRBV4-1,CASSQDPGYTDTQYF,TGCGCCAGCAGCCAAGATCCGGGATACACAGATACGCAGTATTTT
-,TRBD2,TRBJ2-7,TRBV7-8,CASSSLRLAGSYEQYF,TGTGCCAGCAGCTCCCTACGGCTAGCGGGGTCCTACGAGCAGTACTTC
-,-,TRBJ1-5,TRBV6-5,CASGIDRLNQPQHF,TGTGCCAGCGGAATTGACAGGCTGAATCAGCCCCAGCATTTT
-,TRBD2,TRBJ2-1,TRBV19,CASRRREGRLNEQLF,TGTGCCAGTAGAAGGCGGGAGGGTAGGCTCAATGAGCAGCTCTTC
-,TRBD1,TRBJ2-2,TRBV7-2,CASRRQGADGELFF,TGTGCCAGCAGACGACAGGGGGCTGACGGGGAGCTGTTTTTT
few,-,TRBJ2-1,TRBV7-3,CASSTSGYNEQFF,TGTGCCAGCAGCACTTCAGGGTACAATGAGCAGTTCTTC
once,TRBD1,TRBJ2-5,TRBV30,CAWDRVHQETQYF,TGTGCCTGGGACAGGGTTCACCAAGAGACCCAGTACTTC
few,-,TRBJ2-7,TRBV18,CASSQSVKSSYEQYF,TGTGCCAGCTCACAAAGCGTAAAATCGTCCTACGAGCAGTACTTC